The clone carrying this T cell receptor beta chain was observed at least ten times. V dropped 2 bases and J dropped 4 bases, with 18 bases sitting between them. CDR3 length: 16 amino acids. Germline V gene lookup returns CDR1 SGHRS and CDR2 YFSETQ. These data belong to a study of spatial heterogeneity in lung cancer. Overall study context: In raw reads, more than 8.5 appearances on average were recorded for each unique TCR and UMI combination.

TCRdb passed the 5' RACE reads through MiXCR, listing each CDR3 protein once. The sample lists 40,000 to 45,000 distinct CDR3 sequences, 6% to 7.5% occurring once. The time point is: sample taken at primary tumor resection. The input material, whole RNA from tumor, nontumor lung or frozen PBMC, was sequenced unsorted. Patients with untreated early-stage non-small cell lung cancer, numbering roughly 69, were the donors. This clonotype was obtained from a female donor with early-stage non-small cell lung cancer. Source: PBMCs, taken at surgery. This chain uses TRBV5-1 with TRBJ1-2; D call uncertain. CDR3 region: CASSFGGSSAAYGYTF. CDR3 sequence (DNA): TGCGCCAGCAGCTTTGGCGGGTCCAGCGCTGCCTATGGCTACACCTTC.